This T cell receptor beta chain comes out of a study of blood T cell repertoires in COVID-19. As for the study in general: The origin of the acute and convalescent COVID-19 samples was the United States, Italy and Spain.

With 2 bases removed from V and 5 bases from J, the gap between germline ends came to 9 bases. Germline-derived CDR1 and CDR2 are LNHDA and SQIVND (reference sequence). CDR3 length: 14 residues. Clones were sequenced by immunoSEQ multiplex PCR, and TCRdb holds only the in-frame ones, with some missing. The table shows 300,000 to 400,000 clones, with around 87% occurring only once. This TCR was recovered from a woman between 45 and 65 years old who had recovered from COVID-19. Sequencing was done on a sample of peripheral blood. The V gene is TRBV19, the J gene TRBJ2-2; possible D gene TRBD2, 5 bases. As DNA, the CDR3 is TGTGCCAGTAGTATAACCGGCGGGACCGGGGAGCTGTTTTTT. Protein sequence: CASSITGGTGELFF.